The source of this T cell receptor beta chain is a study of molecular identifiers for immune sequencing clone quantification. TCRdb reprocessed the PCR reads with MiXCR, giving one entry per CDR3 protein. The sample comprises over 550,000 distinct CDR3 sequences, roughly 27% of which are singletons, and about 0.84% rests with the top ten. The CDR3 covers 16 residues. V was shortened by 6 bases and J by 5 bases, with 22 bases between the two germline ends. CDR1 is SGHTA and CDR2 is FQGNSA in the germline V gene. The sequenced sample was naive CD8+ T cells from blood, with Jurkat cell RNA spiked in. Subset: FACS-sorted CD8+CD4-CCR7+CD45RA+ naive T cells. The chain has TRBV7-2 and TRBJ2-5; D ambiguous. The sequence derives from a human donor in good health. Some libraries in this study had Jurkat cell RNA spiked in. CDR3 DNA: TGTGCCAGCAGACCTCTTAGCCGATCCGGTTGGGAGACCCAGTACTTC. This gives the protein CASRPLSRSGWETQYF. The whole variable domain, remainder taken from reference TRBV7-2 and TRBJ2-5, is GAGVSQSPSNKVTEKGKDVELRCDPISGHTALYWYRQSLGQGLEFLIYFQGNSAPDKSGLPSDRFSAERTGGSVSTLTIQRTQQEDSAVYLCASRPLSRSGWETQYFGPGTRLLVL.